This TCR beta chain appears in the sequencing data of a study of T-cell reconstitution after alpha-beta-depleted transplantation in children. Unique molecular identifiers were incorporated during preparation of the TCRbeta library. One entry per CDR3 protein results from TCRdb running MiXCR on the PCR reads. The sample holds about 490,000 distinct CDR3 sequences, about 11% seen once. Germline CDR1 is KGHSH and CDR2 is LQKENI. Trimming pared 9 bases from V and 2 bases from J, leaving 13 bases between. This CDR3 has 13 amino acids. Study-wide points: Among T cells one year after transplant, newly produced cells accounted for most counts and diversity. TCRbeta diversity was high at day 60 in some patients (a result of surviving recipient T cells and thymic progenitors). It was reported that alpha-beta T cells came from several hundred expanded graft clones (about two months after transplant).

This clonotype has a handful of counts. Its antigen is currently unknown. The rearrangement uses TRBV18 and TRBJ1-1; D call uncertain. The source of this sequence is a child aged 2-15 years with inherited bone marrow failure, due to receive a stem cell transplant. The source material was PBMCs, sampled before TCRalphabeta/CD19-depleted stem cell transplant. CDR3: CASTKRANTEAFF. In nucleotides, the CDR3 is TGTGCCAGTACCAAGCGGGCTAACACTGAAGCTTTCTTT.